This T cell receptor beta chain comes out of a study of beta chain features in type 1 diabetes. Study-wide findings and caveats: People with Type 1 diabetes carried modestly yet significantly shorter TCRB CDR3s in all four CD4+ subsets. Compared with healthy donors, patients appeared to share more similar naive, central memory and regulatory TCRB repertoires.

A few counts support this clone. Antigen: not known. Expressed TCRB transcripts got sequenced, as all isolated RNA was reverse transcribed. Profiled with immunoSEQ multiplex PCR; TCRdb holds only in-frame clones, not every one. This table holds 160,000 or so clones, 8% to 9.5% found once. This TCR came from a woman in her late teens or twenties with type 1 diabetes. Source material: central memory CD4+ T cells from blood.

The CDR3, as DNA: TGCGCCAGCAGCCAAGCCGGTAGCGGGGGCATAGAGACCCAGTACTTC. Translating gives CASSQAGSGGIETQYF. This chain joins TRBV4-3 and TRBJ2-5, with TRBD2 identical over 9 bases. From germline, CDR1 is LGHNA and CDR2 YSLEER. The CDR3 consists of 16 residues. The V and J ends lost 1 base and 4 bases, in that order; junction bases with no gene match: 7.